This section outlines one TCR beta chain sequence together with its context. With a J-beta primer mix and a sample-barcoded 5' primer, a second PCR ran about 7 to 12 cycles. All samples yielded 2.5 million or more CDR3-containing paired-end reads. TCRdb independently ran MiXCR on the 5' RACE reads; one entry per CDR3 protein. The table lists hundreds of thousands of distinct CDR3 sequences, less than 60% of them singletons. The sample is drawn from a study of blood T cells in healthy people across ages. Donors were healthy Caucasian individuals from Russia aged roughly 6 to 90. Isolation of PBMCs gave at least 6.5 million cells per sample. Per sample, extraction of total RNA gave at least 5.5 micrograms in every case. Trimming cost V 0 bases and J 4 bases; bases outside gene matches: 11. The germline CDR1 and CDR2 sequences are SGHDT and YYEEEE. The CDR3 is made up of 17 amino acids.

The sequence was collected from a man aged 80 or over in good health. The sample was blood. This chain connects TRBV5-6 to TRBJ2-5; 8 bases line up with TRBD1. CDR3 loop: CASSLATDRGYGETQYF. For the CDR3, the DNA is TGTGCCAGCAGCTTGGCGACTGACAGGGGTTACGGAGAGACCCAGTACTTC. The full variable domain, completed using reference TRBV5-6 and TRBJ2-5, is DAGVTQSPTHLIKTRGQQVTLRCSPKSGHDTVSWYQQALGQGPQFIFQYYEEEERQRGNFPDRFSGHQFPNYSSELNVNALLLGDSALYLCASSLATDRGYGETQYFGPGTRLLVL.